This T cell receptor (beta chain) was sequenced during a study of shared clonotypes between healthy human individuals. Study-wide points: The generation probabilities recorded for non-shared clonotypes fell below those of clonotypes shared by all four donors.

Only in-frame clones appear in the TCRdb table, and some are missing; sequencing was by immunoSEQ multiplex PCR. The profile shows about 1.5 million clones, approximately 98% of them singletons. Germline lookup yields CDR1 LGHNA and CDR2 YSLEER. This CDR3 is 16 amino acids long. Losses at the gene ends were 5 bases for V and 4 bases for J; bases not matched to a gene: 7. With respect to this clone: What it binds is unknown.

The sequenced sample consisted of naive CD4+ T cells sorted from blood. The subset denotes: CD45RA+ positively selected. The chain is built from TRBV4-3 and TRBJ2-3, with 12 bases aligning to TRBD2. The source of this sequence is a young man in good health. This CDR3 reads CASSATSGSPPDTQYF. CDR3 DNA sequence: TGCGCCAGCAGCGCGACTAGCGGGAGTCCGCCAGATACGCAGTATTTT.